The source of this T cell receptor (beta chain) is a study of OX40 agonist ivuxolimab in advanced cancers. Study information: Clinicians treated patients with ivuxolimab, an agonistic anti-OX40 (CD134) antibody. General study findings and limits: Determination of antigen specificity was not performed for the expanded peripheral T cells. At 0.1 to 3.0 mg/kg, clonal expansion of CD4+ and CD8+ blood T cells had occurred by week 6.

This CDR3 has 18 residues. Germline loops: CDR1 SGHTA, CDR2 FQGTGA. The V segment lost 4 bases and the J segment 4 bases; nucleotides outside the gene matches: 16. This clone was observed a single time. As yet, its antigen is unknown. Autoimmune disease history or systemic immunosuppression led to patient exclusion. The protocol was immunoSEQ multiplex PCR, while the TCRdb copy is restricted to in-frame clones and leaves out a portion. The sample lists roughly 62,000 clones, more than 75% occurring once. The sequenced sample was CD4+ or CD8+ T cells sorted from blood, obtained in a trial of the OX40 agonist ivuxolimab. The sequence came from an adult with an advanced solid tumor such as melanoma, head and neck, liver or kidney cancer. The chain links TRBV7-3 to TRBJ1-5, with 7 bases lining up with TRBD1. The DNA of the CDR3 is TGTGCCAGCAGCTCACTTCGACAGGGTCTGCTCCCAAATCAGCCCCAGCATTTT. Protein sequence: CASSSLRQGLLPNQPQHF.